One sample yielded the 17 T cell receptor beta chains listed below, sequenced in a study of identical twins. A single record per CDR3 protein comes from TCRdb applying MiXCR to the 5' RACE reads. The table shows roughly 250,000 distinct CDR3 sequences, with about 7.5% occurring only once. The same data also contributed to another study, on yellow fever vaccine responses in identical twins.

Specimen: CD8+ T cells sorted from blood. These receptors were taken from a woman under 30 in good health.

The rearrangement uses TRBV10-3 and TRBJ1-1, with D hard to call. Per the germline V gene, CDR1 is ENHRY and CDR2 is SYGVKD. The CDR3 extends over 12 amino acids. V lost 6 bases and J lost 0, with 5 bases in between. For the CDR3, the DNA is TGTGCCATCAGGAGCCTGAACACTGAAGCTTTCTTT. It encodes CAIRSLNTEAFF.

V gene TRBV7-7 combines with J gene TRBJ1-1, with 10 positions matching TRBD1. The CDR3 is made up of 17 amino acids. V gave up 5 bases and J gave up 1 base; unmatched junction bases: 10. Germline V lookup: CDR1 SSHAT, CDR2 FNYEAQ (reference sequence). The CDR3 nucleotides are TGTGCCAGCAGCGTAGAGGGCAGGACAGGGGGGAACACTGAAGCTTTCTTT. This codes for CASSVEGRTGGNTEAFF. Using reference TRBV7-7 and TRBJ1-1 for the parts outside the CDR3, the full variable domain is GAGVSQSPRYKVTKRGQDVTLRCDPISSHATLYWYQQALGQGPEFLTYFNYEAQPDKSGLPSDRFSAERPEGSISTLTIQRTEQRDSAMYRCASSVEGRTGGNTEAFFGQGTRLTVV.

This clonotype was counted a few times. The V call is TRBV10-2, the J call TRBJ2-5; 9 bases line up with TRBD2. The CDR3 has 15 residues. V was clipped by 2 bases and J by 3 bases; unmatched bases: 4. Germline CDR1 and CDR2: WSHSY and SAAADI. CDR3 in DNA: TGCGCCAGCAGTGAGGGAGCTAGCGGGGAAGAGACCCAGTACTTC. Its translation: CASSEGASGEETQYF.

Many counts were recorded for this clonotype. V and J are TRBV5-1 and TRBJ2-1; D might be TRBD1 (6 bases). Germline CDR1 reads SGHRS; CDR2 reads YFSETQ. The CDR3 is 20 residues long. V was shortened by 2 bases and J by 0 bases, with 24 bases between the two germline ends. DNA for the CDR3: TGCGCCAGCAGCTTCCCGGGACATCCAGAGGTTCCTAGCTCCTACAATGAGCAGTTCTTC. Its protein product is CASSFPGHPEVPSSYNEQFF.

This clonotype was recorded many times. The chain is built from TRBV12-3 or TRBV12-4 and TRBJ2-7; a possible D gene is TRBD1 (8 bases). This CDR3 is built from 14 residues. Trimming took off 5 bases at V and 6 bases at J, with 17 bases between the two ends. The CDR3 sequence is CASSLYRGGLEQYF. CDR3 DNA: TGTGCCAGCAGTCTGTACAGGGGGGGCCTCGAGCAGTACTTC.

The V call is TRBV20-1, the J call TRBJ2-7; 14 bases match TRBD2. Germline loops: CDR1 DFQATT, CDR2 SNEGSKA (reference sequence). CDR3 size: 15 residues. The V gene end was trimmed by 6 bases and the J gene end by 2 bases; junction bases not matched to a gene: 6. The CDR3 here is CSAHGLAGGPYEQYV. CDR3 DNA sequence: TGCAGTGCCCATGGACTAGCGGGGGGCCCCTACGAGCAGTACGTC.

In its sample, this clonotype was seen a few times. V gene TRBV20-1 combines with J gene TRBJ2-3; D perhaps matches TRBD1 (6 bases). The CDR3 has 16 residues. V lost 3 bases and J 2 bases, leaving 18 bases between the germline ends. Germline lookup yields CDR1 DFQATT and CDR2 SNEGSKA (reference sequence). In DNA form, the CDR3 reads TGCAGTGCTAGGGGGGCTGGGTCGGCCCCCACAGATACGCAGTATTTT. Its translation: CSARGAGSAPTDTQYF.

This clonotype has only a few counts. V is TRBV11-3 and J is TRBJ2-4; TRBD1 aligns across 8 bases. This CDR3 has 14 residues. The germline CDR1 and CDR2 sequences are SGHNT and YENEEA. V gave up 1 base and J gave up 6 bases; unmatched junction bases: 2. Here the CDR3 reads CASSLGQGTNIQYF. The CDR3 region has the DNA TGTGCCAGCAGCTTAGGACAGGGGACAAACATTCAGTACTTC.

This clonotype was found many times. The rearrangement joins TRBV11-1 to TRBJ2-1; D ambiguous. The V end was cut by 3 bases, the J end by 3 bases, with 9 bases between. Germline V gives CDR1 SGHAT, CDR2 FQDESV (reference sequence). This CDR3 has 14 residues. Written as DNA, the CDR3 is TGTGCCAGCAGCTTGCTTGGGGACTACAATGAGCAGTTCTTC. Residues: CASSLLGDYNEQFF.

In this sample, this clonotype turned up a few times. This chain links TRBV5-1 with TRBJ2-7; D uncertain. There are 13 residues in the CDR3. V gave up 1 base and J gave up 2 bases, with 7 bases separating them. The V gene's germline CDR1 is SGHRS and CDR2 YFSETQ. The CDR3 reads CASSLSLPYEQYF. The CDR3 region has the DNA TGCGCCAGCAGCTTGTCGCTACCCTACGAGCAGTACTTC.

This clonotype came up a few times. This rearrangement joins TRBV5-1 to TRBJ2-5, with 8 bases identical to TRBD2. The CDR3 has 18 amino acids. CDR1 SGHRS and CDR2 YFSETQ come from the germline V gene. V lost 2 bases, J lost 2 bases, and 14 bases stayed unmatched. The CDR3 protein is CASSFIPGGRRRQETQYF. The CDR3 coding sequence is TGCGCCAGCAGCTTCATCCCCGGCGGGAGGAGAAGACAAGAGACCCAGTACTTC. Based on the CDR3 plus reference TRBV5-1 and TRBJ2-5, the full variable domain is KAGVTQTPRYLIKTRGQQVTLSCSPISGHRSVSWYQQTPGQGLQFLFEYFSETQRNKGNFPGRFSGRQFSNSRSEMNVSTLELGDSALYLCASSFIPGGRRRQETQYFGPGTRLLVL.

This chain connects TRBV27 to TRBJ2-2; D gene unclear. The CDR3 loop spans 13 amino acids. V lost 3 bases and J 7 bases, leaving 9 bases between the germline ends. Germline V gene data show CDR1 as MNHEY and CDR2 as SMNVEV (reference sequence). This CDR3 is CASSFARLGELFF. The CDR3 DNA sequence: TGTGCCAGCAGTTTCGCCCGCCTCGGGGAGCTGTTTTTT.

The V call is TRBV21-1, the J call TRBJ2-5; the D call in the table, TRBD2, was not verified against the DNA. TRBV21-1 constitutes a pseudogene. This CDR3 has 20 residues. Here the CDR3 reads CASPTAGTSIKGDLQETQYF. CDR3 bases: TGTGCCAGCCCCACCGCCGGGACTAGCATCAAGGGGGACCTCCAAGAGACCCAGTACTTC.

This clonotype was observed at least ten times. The genes are TRBV12-3 or TRBV12-4 and TRBJ1-1; D call uncertain. Trimming cost V 2 bases and J 5 bases, with 9 bases left between them. The CDR3 has 13 residues. The CDR3 nucleotides are TGTGCCAGCAGTTTATTATTTGGGACTGAAGCTTTCTTT. Protein: CASSLLFGTEAFF.

The chain is built from TRBV7-8 and TRBJ2-1; 7 bases map to TRBD1. The CDR3 sequence is 15 residues long. V lost 4 bases and J lost 5; bases outside the gene matches: 8. Germline V lookup: CDR1 SGHVS, CDR2 FQNEAQ. The CDR3 sequence is CASSSDRVSHNEQFF. CDR3 DNA: TGTGCCAGCAGCTCAGACAGGGTTTCACACAATGAGCAGTTCTTC.

This clonotype has only a few counts. This CDR3 reads CASSSSTWTGGYEQYF. The DNA for the CDR3 is TGCGCCAGCAGCTCGTCTACCTGGACAGGGGGCTACGAGCAGTACTTC. The V and J genes are TRBV5-1 and TRBJ2-7; 10 nucleotides match TRBD1. The germline V gene encodes CDR1 SGHRS and CDR2 YFSETQ. V lost 3 bases, J lost 3 bases, and 9 bases stayed unmatched. This CDR3 is 16 amino acids long.

This clonotype was counted only a few times. This chain links TRBV6-1 with TRBJ1-1; D is ambiguous. The germline V gene has CDR1 MNHNS and CDR2 SASEGT. V lost 3 bases, J lost 5 bases, and 13 bases lay in between. CDR3 length: 14 residues. CDR3 DNA sequence: TGTGCCAGCAGTGATTGGGGTTGGGAAACTGAAGCTTTCTTT. Protein sequence: CASSDWGWETEAFF.